The rows below give T cell receptor beta chains drawn from one sample of a study of cytomegalovirus exposure and HLA in healthy donors. Profiling relied on immunoSEQ multiplex PCR, and the TCRdb table lists in-frame clones only, not all of them. The repertoire holds more than 90,000 clones, with about four fifths as singletons. Sequencing used PBMCs. These receptors were collected from a man aged 50 or older in good health and CMV-seronegative. Both conserved end residues are part of each CDR3. Each record gives: J gene, D gene, V gene, clone size, CDR3 protein, CDR3 DNA. The D gene is left open where the match is weak. A clone size is listed for some rows: how often the clone was seen (once, few, many), or a class if it is expanded.

J gene: TRBJ2-7
D gene: -
V gene: TRBV27
clone size: -
CDR3 protein: CASGQAPSATYEQYF
CDR3 DNA: TGTGCCAGCGGCCAAGCCCCTAGCGCGACCTACGAGCAGTACTTC

J gene: TRBJ2-5
D gene: -
V gene: TRBV7-2
clone size: -
CDR3 protein: CASSPRSGTKYF
CDR3 DNA: TGTGCCAGCAGCCCGCGCAGCGGTACAAAGTACTTC

J gene: TRBJ2-1
D gene: -
V gene: TRBV21-1
clone size: -
CDR3 protein: CASSKARRLADYNEQFF
CDR3 DNA: TGTGCCAGCAGCAAAGCTCGCAGACTAGCGGACTACAATGAGCAGTTCTTC

J gene: TRBJ2-3
D gene: -
V gene: TRBV6-4
clone size: few
CDR3 protein: CASSVSPSTDTQYF
CDR3 DNA: TGTGCCAGCAGTGTCAGTCCTAGCACAGATACGCAGTATTTT

J gene: TRBJ1-1
D gene: -
V gene: TRBV5-1
clone size: -
CDR3 protein: CASSSGEHEAFF
CDR3 DNA: TGCGCCAGCAGCTCAGGGGAACATGAAGCTTTCTTT

J gene: TRBJ1-2
D gene: -
V gene: TRBV18
clone size: -
CDR3 protein: CASSGLSQKDRNGYTF
CDR3 DNA: TGTGCCAGCTCGGGACTATCCCAAAAAGATAGGAATGGCTACACCTTC

J gene: TRBJ1-2
D gene: -
V gene: TRBV6-5
clone size: -
CDR3 protein: CASSYSPGNYGYTF
CDR3 DNA: TGTGCCAGCAGTTACTCGCCAGGGAACTATGGCTACACCTTC

J gene: TRBJ2-7
D gene: -
V gene: TRBV29-1
clone size: -
CDR3 protein: CSVEGSSGEQYF
CDR3 DNA: TGCAGCGTTGAGGGGAGTAGTGGGGAGCAGTACTTC

J gene: TRBJ2-3
D gene: -
V gene: TRBV6-5
clone size: -
CDR3 protein: CASSFRGAGSTDTQYF
CDR3 DNA: TGTGCCAGCAGTTTCAGAGGGGCGGGAAGCACAGATACGCAGTATTTT

J gene: TRBJ2-5
D gene: TRBD2
V gene: TRBV10-3
clone size: -
CDR3 protein: CAISEPGLVIETQYF
CDR3 DNA: TGTGCCATCAGTGAGCCGGGACTAGTAATAGAGACCCAGTACTTC

J gene: TRBJ1-1
D gene: -
V gene: TRBV14
clone size: -
CDR3 protein: CASSQDRQGGMNTEAFF
CDR3 DNA: TGTGCCAGCAGCCAAGATAGGCAGGGTGGCATGAACACTGAAGCTTTCTTT

J gene: TRBJ1-3
D gene: TRBD1
V gene: TRBV6-6
clone size: few
CDR3 protein: CASSYGTGGENTIYF
CDR3 DNA: TGTGCCAGCAGTTACGGGACAGGGGGAGAAAACACCATATATTTT

J gene: TRBJ2-1
D gene: TRBD2
V gene: TRBV7-9
clone size: -
CDR3 protein: CASSFRVAGWRSSYNEQFF
CDR3 DNA: TGTGCCAGCAGCTTCAGAGTAGCGGGATGGAGGAGCTCCTACAATGAGCAGTTCTTC

J gene: TRBJ1-2
D gene: -
V gene: TRBV15
clone size: -
CDR3 protein: CATSLGQSNYGYTF
CDR3 DNA: TGTGCCACCAGCCTTGGACAGTCGAACTATGGCTACACCTTC

J gene: TRBJ1-1
D gene: TRBD1
V gene: TRBV7-2
clone size: -
CDR3 protein: CASSLGTGLTMNTEAFF
CDR3 DNA: TGTGCCAGCAGCTTGGGGACAGGCCTTACCATGAACACTGAAGCTTTCTTT

J gene: TRBJ2-3
D gene: -
V gene: TRBV7-3
clone size: -
CDR3 protein: CASSFVQTDTQYF
CDR3 DNA: TGTGCCAGCAGCTTTGTTCAGACAGATACGCAGTATTTT

J gene: TRBJ1-3
D gene: -
V gene: TRBV5-1
clone size: -
CDR3 protein: CASSPGNSGNTIYF
CDR3 DNA: TGCGCCAGCAGCCCCGGGAACTCTGGAAACACCATATATTTT

J gene: TRBJ2-7
D gene: TRBD1
V gene: TRBV25-1
clone size: -
CDR3 protein: CASSGGRGRDEQYF
CDR3 DNA: TGTGCCAGCAGTGGCGGCAGGGGGCGAGACGAGCAGTACTTC

J gene: TRBJ2-4
D gene: -
V gene: TRBV6-5
clone size: -
CDR3 protein: CASSYSGTQNIQYF
CDR3 DNA: TGTGCCAGCAGTTACTCCGGGACACAAAACATTCAGTACTTC

J gene: TRBJ1-5
D gene: -
V gene: TRBV7-2
clone size: -
CDR3 protein: CASSDGLSNQPQHF
CDR3 DNA: TGTGCCAGCAGCGACGGACTGAGCAATCAGCCCCAGCATTTT

J gene: TRBJ2-3
D gene: -
V gene: TRBV27
clone size: -
CDR3 protein: CASSLSKGRSEDTQYF
CDR3 DNA: TGTGCCAGCAGTTTATCGAAAGGTCGCTCGGAGGATACGCAGTATTTT

J gene: TRBJ2-7
D gene: -
V gene: TRBV5-1
clone size: -
CDR3 protein: CAPSSDEQYF
CDR3 DNA: TGCGCCCCCTCAAGCGACGAGCAGTACTTC